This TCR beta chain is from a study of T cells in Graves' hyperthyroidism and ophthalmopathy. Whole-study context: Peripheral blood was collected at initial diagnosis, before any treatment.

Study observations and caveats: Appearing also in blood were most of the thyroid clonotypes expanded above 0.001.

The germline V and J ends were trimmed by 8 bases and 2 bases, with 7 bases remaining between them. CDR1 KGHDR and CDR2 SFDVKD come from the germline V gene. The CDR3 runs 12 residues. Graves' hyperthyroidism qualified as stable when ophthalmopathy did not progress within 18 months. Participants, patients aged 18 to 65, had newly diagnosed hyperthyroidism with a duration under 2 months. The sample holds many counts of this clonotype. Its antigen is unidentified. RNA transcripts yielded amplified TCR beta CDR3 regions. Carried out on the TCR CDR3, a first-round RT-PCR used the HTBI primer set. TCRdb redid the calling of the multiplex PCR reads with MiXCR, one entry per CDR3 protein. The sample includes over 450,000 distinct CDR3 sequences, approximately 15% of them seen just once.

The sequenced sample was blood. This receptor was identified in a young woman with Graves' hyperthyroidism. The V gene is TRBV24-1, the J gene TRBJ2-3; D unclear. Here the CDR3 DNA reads TGTGCCACCATGGGGTTCACAGATACGCAGTATTTT. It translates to CATMGFTDTQYF.